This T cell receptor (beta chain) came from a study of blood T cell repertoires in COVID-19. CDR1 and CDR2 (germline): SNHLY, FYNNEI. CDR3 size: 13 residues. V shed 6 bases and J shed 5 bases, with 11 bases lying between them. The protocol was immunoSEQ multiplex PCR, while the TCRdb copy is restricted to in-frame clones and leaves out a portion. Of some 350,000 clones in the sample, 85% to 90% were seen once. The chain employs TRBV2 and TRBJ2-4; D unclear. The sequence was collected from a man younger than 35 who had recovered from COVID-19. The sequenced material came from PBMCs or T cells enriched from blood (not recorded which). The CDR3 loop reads CASSRDNQNIQYF. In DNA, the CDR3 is TGTGCCAGCAGCAGAGACAACCAAAACATTCAGTACTTC.